A selection of T cell receptor beta chains follows, all from one sample in a study of blood T cells in healthy people across ages. Each CDR3 protein is one row after TCRdb ran MiXCR on the 5' RACE reads. The repertoire holds 1.5 million or so distinct CDR3 sequences, about 42% seen once, with over 3.5% in the top ten. Sequenced input: blood. These receptors all stem from a young woman in good health. Both conserved end residues are part of each CDR3. Fields, in order: clone size, J gene, CDR3 length, V gene, D gene, CDR3 DNA, CDR3 protein. A D gene is named only where the DNA matches it firmly. A row's size may be missing; if present it is once, few, many or a size class.

>-|TRBJ2-7|14|TRBV20-1|-
TGCAGTGCTAGAGATTACGGTAACTCCTACGAGCAGTACTTC
CSARDYGNSYEQYF
>-|TRBJ1-1|16|TRBV7-2|-
TGTGCCAGCAGCCTCCTTCGGTTGGGGCCGAACACTGAAGCTTTCTTT
CASSLLRLGPNTEAFF
>many|TRBJ2-5|16|TRBV3-1|-
TGTGCCAGCAGCCAAGTGAATAGCGGTCCTCAAGAGACCCAGTACTTC
CASSQVNSGPQETQYF
>few|TRBJ2-4|15|TRBV11-2|-
TGTGCCAGCAGCTCAGGGGGGACAGCCAAAAACATTCAGTACTTC
CASSSGGTAKNIQYF
>-|TRBJ1-2|13|TRBV7-2|TRBD1
TGTGCCAGCAGCCAGGGACAGAACTATGGCTGCACCTTC
CASSQGQNYGCTF
>-|TRBJ2-1|11|TRBV29-1|-
TGCAGCCTTAGCGGTTACAATGAGCAGTTCTTC
CSLSGYNEQFF
>-|TRBJ1-1|15|TRBV5-1|TRBD1
TGCGCCAGCAGCCCGTTGGAGGGGGCGAACACTGAAGCTTTCTTT
CASSPLEGANTEAFF
>once|TRBJ2-1|15|TRBV20-1|-
TGCAGTGCCAACAGGGGAGGGAGACCCTACAATGAGCAGTTCTTC
CSANRGGRPYNEQFF
>many|TRBJ2-1|15|TRBV4-3|TRBD2
TGCGCCAGCAGCCAAGATGGACTAGCGGGCAATGAGCAGTTCTTC
CASSQDGLAGNEQFF
>few|TRBJ1-2|12|TRBV20-1|TRBD1
TGCAGTGCTCAGGGACAGGGAAGAGGCTACACCTTC
CSAQGQGRGYTF
>-|TRBJ2-3|16|TRBV20-1|-
TGCAGTGCTATTGGTGGGGCCATCTTACGAACGGATACGCAGTATTTT
CSAIGGAILRTDTQYF
>-|TRBJ1-1|13|TRBV20-1|TRBD1
TGCAGTGCTCCCACCAGGGGGTACACTGAAGCTTTCTTT
CSAPTRGYTEAFF
>-|TRBJ2-7|15|TRBV3-1|-
TGTGCCAGCAGCCAAGATGGCCATGGCTCCTACGAGCAGTACTTC
CASSQDGHGSYEQYF
>few|TRBJ1-2|15|TRBV7-9|-
TGTGCCAGCAGCTTAGCATATTCAGGGAACTATGGCTACACCTTC
CASSLAYSGNYGYTF
>many|TRBJ1-2|14|TRBV12-3/TRBV12-4|-
TGTGCCAGCAGGGGATCGGGTTTAAGATATGGCTACACCTTC
CASRGSGLRYGYTF
>-|TRBJ2-7|13|TRBV20-1|-
TGCAGTGCTAGTAGGGCAGTAATCTACGAGCAGTACTTC
CSASRAVIYEQYF
>few|TRBJ2-1|17|TRBV12-3/TRBV12-4|-
TGTGCCAGCAGTACCACCCGGGCCCCTAGCTCCTACAATGAGCAGTTCTTC
CASSTTRAPSSYNEQFF
>few|TRBJ1-4|15|TRBV6-5|-
TGTGCCAGCAGTTACTCGACAGCAACTAATGAAAAACTGTTTTTT
CASSYSTATNEKLFF
>few|TRBJ1-4|16|TRBV4-1|-
TGCGCCAGCAGCCAAGGGGGGGCCGCAAGCGGGGAAAAACTGTTTTTT
CASSQGGAASGEKLFF
>-|TRBJ2-5|15|TRBV12-3/TRBV12-4|-
TGTGCCAGCAGTTTCCGATCGAGAGGCCCAGAGACCCAGTACTTC
CASSFRSRGPETQYF
>-|TRBJ2-7|13|TRBV28|-
TGTGCCATAACGCGGGACACATCCTACGAGCAGTACTTC
CAITRDTSYEQYF
>few|TRBJ2-3|14|TRBV27|-
TGTGCCAGCAGTTTATCGAAAAACACAGATACGCAGTATTTT
CASSLSKNTDTQYF
>-|TRBJ2-3|15|TRBV5-1|-
TGCGCCAGCAGCTTTACTGATCCTAGCACAGATACGCAGTATTTT
CASSFTDPSTDTQYF
>-|TRBJ1-2|16|TRBV18|TRBD1
TGTGCCAGCTCACCATCCGGACAGGGTGCTAACTATGGCTACACCTTC
CASSPSGQGANYGYTF
>few|TRBJ2-2|15|TRBV12-3/TRBV12-4|-
TGTGCCAGCAGTTTAGGGACAAGTGACACCGGGGAGCTGTTTTTT
CASSLGTSDTGELFF
>-|TRBJ1-5|14|TRBV7-2|-
TGTGCCAGCAGCTTAGGACGGGGTCGGCAGCCCCAGCATTTT
CASSLGRGRQPQHF
>-|TRBJ2-2|19|TRBV28|-
TGTGCCAGCAGTTTATTTTCCGACCTAAAAACCCCGAACACCGGGGAGCTGTTTTTT
CASSLFSDLKTPNTGELFF
>-|TRBJ2-1|17|TRBV9|TRBD2
TGTGCCAGCAGCGTAGTTGATAGCGGGAGGTCCTACAATGAGCAGTTCTTC
CASSVVDSGRSYNEQFF
>-|TRBJ1-5|15|TRBV27|-
TGTGCCAGCAGTTTATCGAGGACAGCCCATCAGCCCCAGCATTTT
CASSLSRTAHQPQHF
>-|TRBJ1-2|15|TRBV9|TRBD1
TGTGCCAGCAGCATAGTTGGGACAGAACACTATGGCTACACCTTC
CASSIVGTEHYGYTF
>few|TRBJ2-3|14|TRBV9|-
TGTGCCAGCAGCAAGTCGGGGGTTAGGGATACGCAGTATTTT
CASSKSGVRDTQYF
>-|TRBJ2-7|16|TRBV18|TRBD2
TGTGCCAGCTCACCACCCCAGCGGGGGCCTTTCTACGAGCAGTACTTC
CASSPPQRGPFYEQYF
>-|TRBJ2-7|14|TRBV4-1|-
TGCGCCAGCAGCCAAGATCCCAGGGGCTACGAGCAGTACTTC
CASSQDPRGYEQYF
>many|TRBJ2-1|16|TRBV20-1|TRBD1
TGCAGTGCTAGAGATATGGGACAGGGGGCCTACAATGAGCAGTTCTTC
CSARDMGQGAYNEQFF
>few|TRBJ2-3|13|TRBV6-5|TRBD1
TGTGCCAGCACCGGGACAGTTCCAGATACGCAGTATTTT
CASTGTVPDTQYF
>-|TRBJ1-1|14|TRBV10-3|-
TGTGCCATCAGTGGACTAGGAGGTAGCACTGAAGCTTTCTTT
CAISGLGGSTEAFF
>-|TRBJ1-1|15|TRBV7-2|TRBD1
TGTGCCAGCAGCTGGACAGGGGGCTTGAACACTGAAGCTTTCTTT
CASSWTGGLNTEAFF